The rows below give T cell receptor beta chains drawn from one sample of a study of CD8 T cells in ankylosing spondylitis. TCRdb independently ran MiXCR on the 5' RACE reads; one entry per CDR3 protein. The sample lists around 100,000 distinct CDR3 sequences, more than 20% seen once, with over 9% in the top ten. Sequences were obtained from synovial fluid, either unsorted or a sorted T cell fraction (not recorded which). These receptors were collected from a male donor with ankylosing spondylitis. The CDR3 runs from the conserved cysteine through the conserved F or W. The order of the fields is clone size, V gene, D gene, J gene, CDR3 protein, CDR3 DNA. The D gene is left open where the match is weak. Clone size appears in some rows only: once, few, many, or a class for an expanded clone.

clone size: many
V gene: TRBV11-3
D gene: .
J gene: TRBJ1-1
CDR3 protein: CASSFGQNTEAFF
CDR3 DNA: TGTGCCAGCAGCTTCGGACAGAACACTGAAGCTTTCTTT

clone size: .
V gene: TRBV7-2
D gene: .
J gene: TRBJ2-1
CDR3 protein: CASSLAGAAYNEQFF
CDR3 DNA: TGTGCCAGCAGCTTAGCGGGAGCCGCCTACAATGAGCAGTTCTTC

clone size: few
V gene: TRBV5-1
D gene: .
J gene: TRBJ2-1
CDR3 protein: CASGGNRDRGLFF
CDR3 DNA: TGCGCCAGCGGCGGAAACCGGGACCGAGGACTGTTCTTC

clone size: .
V gene: TRBV29-1
D gene: .
J gene: TRBJ1-1
CDR3 protein: CSALAGGNTEAFF
CDR3 DNA: TGCAGCGCCCTGGCTGGGGGAAACACTGAAGCTTTCTTT

clone size: .
V gene: TRBV6-1
D gene: .
J gene: TRBJ2-3
CDR3 protein: CASRGNEDTDTQYF
CDR3 DNA: TGTGCCAGCCGGGGTAATGAGGACACAGATACGCAGTATTTT

clone size: many
V gene: TRBV27
D gene: .
J gene: TRBJ1-4
CDR3 protein: CASSLSDWGEKLFF
CDR3 DNA: TGTGCCAGCAGTTTATCAGATTGGGGTGAAAAACTGTTTTTT

clone size: few
V gene: TRBV14
D gene: .
J gene: TRBJ2-2
CDR3 protein: CASSRSRGTALTLNTGELFF
CDR3 DNA: TGTGCCAGCAGCCGGAGCCGGGGGACTGCCCTAACGCTGAACACCGGGGAGCTGTTTTTT

clone size: .
V gene: TRBV5-4
D gene: TRBD2
J gene: TRBJ2-7
CDR3 protein: CASSLGAGTSGLSSSYEQYF
CDR3 DNA: TGTGCCAGCAGCTTGGGGGCTGGGACTAGCGGACTCTCGAGCTCCTACGAGCAGTACTTC

clone size: few
V gene: TRBV6-1
D gene: .
J gene: TRBJ2-1
CDR3 protein: CATKVVINEQFF
CDR3 DNA: TGTGCCACCAAGGTAGTTATCAATGAGCAGTTCTTC

clone size: .
V gene: TRBV20-1
D gene: TRBD2
J gene: TRBJ2-3
CDR3 protein: CSAAEFSGRIADTQYF
CDR3 DNA: TGCAGTGCCGCCGAGTTTAGCGGGAGAATCGCAGATACGCAGTATTTT

clone size: few
V gene: TRBV5-1
D gene: .
J gene: TRBJ1-5
CDR3 protein: CASREGSNQPQHF
CDR3 DNA: TGCGCCAGCAGAGAGGGGAGTAATCAGCCCCAGCATTTT

clone size: many
V gene: TRBV18
D gene: .
J gene: TRBJ1-5
CDR3 protein: CASSQSAGASNQPQHF
CDR3 DNA: TGTGCCAGCTCACAAAGTGCGGGGGCAAGCAATCAGCCCCAGCATTTT

clone size: .
V gene: TRBV24-1
D gene: TRBD1
J gene: TRBJ1-1
CDR3 protein: CATSATGGTEAFF
CDR3 DNA: TGTGCCACCAGTGCAACAGGGGGCACTGAAGCTTTCTTT

clone size: few
V gene: TRBV6-5
D gene: TRBD1
J gene: TRBJ2-5
CDR3 protein: CASSYSQGGETQYF
CDR3 DNA: TGTGCCAGCAGTTACTCCCAAGGGGGCGAGACCCAGTACTTC

clone size: .
V gene: TRBV18
D gene: .
J gene: TRBJ2-3
CDR3 protein: CASSRQASTLTDTQYF
CDR3 DNA: TGTGCCAGCTCAAGGCAAGCGAGTACTCTCACAGATACGCAGTATTTT

clone size: few
V gene: TRBV5-1
D gene: .
J gene: TRBJ2-1
CDR3 protein: CASSLSLAPHEQFF
CDR3 DNA: TGCGCCAGCAGCTTGAGTCTAGCCCCGCATGAGCAGTTCTTC

clone size: few
V gene: TRBV5-1
D gene: .
J gene: TRBJ1-2
CDR3 protein: CASSSTRNYGYTF
CDR3 DNA: TGCGCCAGCAGCTCAACACGGAACTATGGCTACACCTTC

clone size: many
V gene: TRBV7-9
D gene: .
J gene: TRBJ1-2
CDR3 protein: CASSLMDSPNYGYTF
CDR3 DNA: TGTGCCAGCAGCTTAATGGACAGCCCAAACTATGGCTACACCTTC

clone size: many
V gene: TRBV11-1
D gene: TRBD1
J gene: TRBJ2-4
CDR3 protein: CASSLGAGQGGLAKNIQYF
CDR3 DNA: TGTGCCAGCAGCTTGGGCGCGGGACAGGGAGGATTAGCCAAAAACATTCAGTACTTC

clone size: few
V gene: TRBV12-3/TRBV12-4
D gene: .
J gene: TRBJ2-5
CDR3 protein: CASRGWGQETQYF
CDR3 DNA: TGTGCCAGCAGGGGGTGGGGTCAAGAGACCCAGTACTTC

clone size: few
V gene: TRBV2
D gene: TRBD1
J gene: TRBJ1-5
CDR3 protein: CASSRDRASNQPQHF
CDR3 DNA: TGTGCCAGCAGTCGGGACAGGGCTAGCAATCAGCCCCAGCATTTT

clone size: .
V gene: TRBV7-2
D gene: .
J gene: TRBJ1-1
CDR3 protein: CASSQNRDREAFF
CDR3 DNA: TGTGCCAGCAGCCAAAACCGGGACCGAGAAGCTTTCTTT